The next 2 T cell receptor beta chains were all read from a single sample in a study of T cells after yellow fever vaccination (dated by TCRdb to 2018 to 2020). This specimen's treatment or condition label, per the study, means: live attenuated yellow fever vaccine strain. Library preparation was by 5' RACE. The run used an Illumina HiSeq 2500. In TCRdb, the public reads were trimmed at Q25 with fastp and aligned with MiXCR, with productive beta chains retained. Every entry covers one CDR3 protein and lists the most common genes and DNA from its rows. The sample table lists 450,000 to 650,000 distinct CDR3 sequences, about a fifth of them with a count of one. The ten largest account for roughly 16% of the sample. The specimen was PBMCs, collected roughly 20 days after the first yellow fever vaccination. All receptors derive from a young man who received the YFV17D yellow fever vaccine.

The rearrangement uses TRBV13 and TRBJ1-2; D uncertain. Germline V gives CDR1 PRHDT, CDR2 FYEKMQ (reference sequence). This CDR3 has 17 residues. With 4 bases removed from V and 7 bases from J, the gap between germline ends came to 25 bases. The CDR3 loop reads CASSSKKAPFYLGGYTF. CDR3 DNA sequence: TGTGCCAGCAGCTCTAAGAAAGCCCCCTTTTATCTAGGTGGCTACACCTTC.

This clonotype has only a few counts. This chain connects TRBV5-1 to TRBJ2-3; no reliable D call. This CDR3 contains 15 residues. The germline V and J ends were trimmed by 3 bases and 9 bases, with 20 bases remaining between them. Germline V CDR1 and CDR2: SGHRS, YFSETQ. CDR3 residues: CASSSRIRAIGTQYF. The CDR3, as DNA: TGCGCCAGCAGCTCCCGAATTAGGGCTATCGGGACGCAGTATTTT.